The source of this TCR beta chain is a study of shared T cell receptors in the human thymus. Repertoires were generated with immunoSEQ multiplex PCR, while TCRdb's copy carries only in-frame clones and drops some. This table holds 550,000 to 800,000 clones, approximately 85% found once. Germline CDR1 is SGHVS and CDR2 is FQNEAQ. The CDR3 runs to 20 residues. With 0 bases clipped from V and 0 bases from J, the junction kept 8 bases outside the gene matches. The same data also contributed to another study, on human thymus T cells. That publication notes: The donors were infants in Finland with congenital heart defects, otherwise immunologically healthy. Corrective heart surgery yielded the resections from which the thymus tissue came. Thymic and blood repertoires seemed to show skewed V and J gene use. Related studies found that unrelated individuals share highly overlapping thymic repertoires.

Sequencing was done on a sample of thymocytes. This chain joins TRBV7-8 and TRBJ1-6, with 10 bases matching TRBD1. The TCR originated in a girl younger than two with a congenital heart defect. The CDR3 spells CASSLAPGQGQSSYNSPLHF. The CDR3 coding sequence is TGTGCCAGCAGCTTAGCGCCGGGACAGGGGCAAAGCTCCTATAATTCACCCCTCCACTTT.